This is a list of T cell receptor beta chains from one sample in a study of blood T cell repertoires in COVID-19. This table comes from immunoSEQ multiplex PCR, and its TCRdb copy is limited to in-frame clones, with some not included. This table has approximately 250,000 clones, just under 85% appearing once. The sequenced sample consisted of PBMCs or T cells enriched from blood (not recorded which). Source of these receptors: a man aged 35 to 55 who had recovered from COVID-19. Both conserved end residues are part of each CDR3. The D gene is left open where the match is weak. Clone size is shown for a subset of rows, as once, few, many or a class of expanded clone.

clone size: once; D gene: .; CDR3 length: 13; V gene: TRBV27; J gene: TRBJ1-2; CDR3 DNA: TGTGCCAGCAGTTCCAACACTAACTATGGCTACACCTTC; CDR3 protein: CASSSNTNYGYTF
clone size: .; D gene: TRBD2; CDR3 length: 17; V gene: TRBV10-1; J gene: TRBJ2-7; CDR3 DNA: TGCGCCAGCAGTGATAGGGCTAGCGGCCTTTCTAGGGACGAGCAGTACTTC; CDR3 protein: CASSDRASGLSRDEQYF
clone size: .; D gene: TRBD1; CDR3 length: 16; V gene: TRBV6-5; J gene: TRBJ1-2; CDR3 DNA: TGTGCCAGCAGTTACGAGACGGACAGGGGGCAGATGGGCTACACCTTC; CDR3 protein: CASSYETDRGQMGYTF
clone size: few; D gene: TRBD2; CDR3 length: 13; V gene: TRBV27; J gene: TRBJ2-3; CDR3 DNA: TGTGCCAGCAGCCCGGGCGGGGGTTATACGCAGTATTTT; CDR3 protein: CASSPGGGYTQYF
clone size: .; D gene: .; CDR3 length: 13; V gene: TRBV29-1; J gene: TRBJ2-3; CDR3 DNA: TGCAGCGTTATTCCGAGTTTAGTAGATACGCAGTATTTT; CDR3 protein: CSVIPSLVDTQYF
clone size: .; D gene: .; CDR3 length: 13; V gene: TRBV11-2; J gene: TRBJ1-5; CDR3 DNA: TGTGCCAGCAGCGTAGACGGTGCGGGGCCCCAGCATTTT; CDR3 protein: CASSVDGAGPQHF
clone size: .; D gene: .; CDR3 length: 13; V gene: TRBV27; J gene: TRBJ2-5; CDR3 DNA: TGTGCCACCGGCCGCGGTCCCGACGAGACCCAGTACTTC; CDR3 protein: CATGRGPDETQYF
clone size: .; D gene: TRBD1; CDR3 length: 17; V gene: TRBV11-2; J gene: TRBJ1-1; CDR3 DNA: TGTGCCAGCAGCTTAGATCGGGACAGGGGAGTGAGCACTGAAGCTTTCTTT; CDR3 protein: CASSLDRDRGVSTEAFF
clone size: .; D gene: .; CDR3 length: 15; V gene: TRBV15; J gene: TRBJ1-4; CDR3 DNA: TGTGCCACCAGCTCTCCCCGAGGTTTGGGTGAAAAACTGTTTTTT; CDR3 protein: CATSSPRGLGEKLFF
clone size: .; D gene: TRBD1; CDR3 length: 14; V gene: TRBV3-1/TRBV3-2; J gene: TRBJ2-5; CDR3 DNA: TGTGCCAGCAGCCAGGCACAGGGGCAAGAGACCCAGTACTTC; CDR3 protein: CASSQAQGQETQYF
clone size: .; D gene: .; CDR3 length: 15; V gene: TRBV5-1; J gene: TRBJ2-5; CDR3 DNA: TGCGCCAGCAGCTTAGGGACTGACATATCAGAGACCCAGTACTTC; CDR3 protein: CASSLGTDISETQYF
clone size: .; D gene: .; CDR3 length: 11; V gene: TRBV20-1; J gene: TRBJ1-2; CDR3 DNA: TGCAGTGCTAGGTTCTACTATGGCTACACCTTC; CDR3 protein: CSARFYYGYTF
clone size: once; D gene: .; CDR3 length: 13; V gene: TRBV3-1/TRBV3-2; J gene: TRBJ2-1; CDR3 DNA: TGTGCCAGCAGCCAAACCCGAGACAATGAGCAGTTCTTC; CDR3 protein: CASSQTRDNEQFF
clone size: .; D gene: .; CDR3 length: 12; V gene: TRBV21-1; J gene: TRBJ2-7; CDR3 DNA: TGTGCCAACAGCAAAGGCGGCTACGAGCAGTACTTC; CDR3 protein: CANSKGGYEQYF
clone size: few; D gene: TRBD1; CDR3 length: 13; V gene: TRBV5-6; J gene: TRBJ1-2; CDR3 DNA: TGTGCCAGCAGCCAGGACAGGTTGGGGGGCTACACCTTC; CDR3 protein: CASSQDRLGGYTF
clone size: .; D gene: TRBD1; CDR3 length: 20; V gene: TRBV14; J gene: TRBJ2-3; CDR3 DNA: TGTGCCAGCAGCCAAAACCAAGGGACAGGGCGAGCGGGTAGGACAGATACGCAGTATTTT; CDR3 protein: CASSQNQGTGRAGRTDTQYF
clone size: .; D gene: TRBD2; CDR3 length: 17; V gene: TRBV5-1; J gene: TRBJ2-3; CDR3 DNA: TGCGCCAGCGACCAGGGACTAGCGGGAGGGATGACAGATACGCAGTATTTT; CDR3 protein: CASDQGLAGGMTDTQYF
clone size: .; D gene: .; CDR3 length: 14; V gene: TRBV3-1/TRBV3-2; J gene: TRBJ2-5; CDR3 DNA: TGTGCCAGCAGCCAAGGACTGGGCCAAGAGACCCAGTACTTC; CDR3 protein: CASSQGLGQETQYF
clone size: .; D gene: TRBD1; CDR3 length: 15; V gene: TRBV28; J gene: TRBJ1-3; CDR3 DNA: TGTGCCAGCAGTTTACAGGGGGCGCAGGGAAACACCATATATTTT; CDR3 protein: CASSLQGAQGNTIYF
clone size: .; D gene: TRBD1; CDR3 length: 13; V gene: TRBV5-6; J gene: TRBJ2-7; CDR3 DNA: TGTGCCAGCAGCTCCGGGACAGGGCACGAGCAGTACTTC; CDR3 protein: CASSSGTGHEQYF
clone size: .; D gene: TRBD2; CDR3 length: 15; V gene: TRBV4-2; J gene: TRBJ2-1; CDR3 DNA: TGTGCCAGCAGCCGGGGGACTAGCGGGGCCCAGGAGCAGTTCTTC; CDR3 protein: CASSRGTSGAQEQFF
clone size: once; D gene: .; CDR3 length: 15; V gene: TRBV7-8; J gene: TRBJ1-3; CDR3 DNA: TGTGCCAGCAGCTTACAGGGGAACTCTGGAAACACCATATATTTT; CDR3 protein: CASSLQGNSGNTIYF
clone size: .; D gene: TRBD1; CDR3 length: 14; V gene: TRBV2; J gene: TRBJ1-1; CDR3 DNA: TGTGCCAGCAACCCGGACAGGGATGACACTGAAGCTTTCTTT; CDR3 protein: CASNPDRDDTEAFF
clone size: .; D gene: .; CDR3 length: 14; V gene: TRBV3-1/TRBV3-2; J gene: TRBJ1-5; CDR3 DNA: TGTGCCAGCAGCCAAGCAGGGAACAATCAGCCCCAGCATTTT; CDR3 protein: CASSQAGNNQPQHF
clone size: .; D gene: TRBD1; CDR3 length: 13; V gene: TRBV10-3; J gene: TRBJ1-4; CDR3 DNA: TGTGCCACCAGGGGCAGGGGGAATGAAAAACTGTTTTTT; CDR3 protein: CATRGRGNEKLFF
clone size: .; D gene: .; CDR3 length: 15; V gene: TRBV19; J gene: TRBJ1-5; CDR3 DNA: TGTGCCAGTAGTAACCGGGACACGGACGGTCAGCCCCAGCATTTT; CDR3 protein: CASSNRDTDGQPQHF
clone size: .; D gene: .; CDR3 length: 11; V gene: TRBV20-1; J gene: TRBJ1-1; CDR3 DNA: TGCAGTACCGCTTACGGCACTGAAGCTTTCTTT; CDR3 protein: CSTAYGTEAFF
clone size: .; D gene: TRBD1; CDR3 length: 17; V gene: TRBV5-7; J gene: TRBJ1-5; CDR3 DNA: TGTGCCAGCAGCTTGGAGATGGACAGGCCCCCGGCCCAGCCCCAGCATTTT; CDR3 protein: CASSLEMDRPPAQPQHF
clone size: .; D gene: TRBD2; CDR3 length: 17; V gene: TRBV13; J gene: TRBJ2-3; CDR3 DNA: TGTGCCAGCAGCCCGAGGACTAGCGGGGGGGCCGGAGATACGCAGTATTTT; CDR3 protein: CASSPRTSGGAGDTQYF
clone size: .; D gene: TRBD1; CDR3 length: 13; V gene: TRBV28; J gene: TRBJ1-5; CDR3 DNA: TGTGCCAGCAGTTGGACAGGGGATCAGCCCCAGCATTTT; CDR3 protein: CASSWTGDQPQHF
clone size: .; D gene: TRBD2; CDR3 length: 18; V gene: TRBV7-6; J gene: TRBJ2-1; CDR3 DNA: TGTGCCAGCAGCGCCGAGCGTGGGCTAGCGGGCTCCTACAATGAGCAGTTCTTC; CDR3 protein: CASSAERGLAGSYNEQFF
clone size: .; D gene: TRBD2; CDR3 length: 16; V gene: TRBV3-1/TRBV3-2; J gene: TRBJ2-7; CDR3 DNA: TGTGCCAGCAGCCATCACGGACTAGCCTCTCTCTACGAGCAGTACTTC; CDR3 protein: CASSHHGLASLYEQYF
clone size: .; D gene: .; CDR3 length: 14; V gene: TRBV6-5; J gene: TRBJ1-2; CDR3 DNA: TGTGCCAGCAGTTTATACTCGAGGGACTATGGCTACACCTTC; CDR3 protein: CASSLYSRDYGYTF
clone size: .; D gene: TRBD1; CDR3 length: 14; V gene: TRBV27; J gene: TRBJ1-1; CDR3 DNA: TGTGCCAGCAGTTTGGGACAGCAGAACACTGAAGCTTTCTTT; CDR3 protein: CASSLGQQNTEAFF
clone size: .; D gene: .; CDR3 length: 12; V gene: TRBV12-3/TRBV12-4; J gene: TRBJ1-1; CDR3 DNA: TGTGCCAGCGGCACCGGGGGGCGCGGAGCTTTCTTT; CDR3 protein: CASGTGGRGAFF
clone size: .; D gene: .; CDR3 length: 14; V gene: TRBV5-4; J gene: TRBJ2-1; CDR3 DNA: TGTGCCAGCAGCGCCAAAGGGGGGAGGGGCGAGCAGTTCTTC; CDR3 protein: CASSAKGGRGEQFF
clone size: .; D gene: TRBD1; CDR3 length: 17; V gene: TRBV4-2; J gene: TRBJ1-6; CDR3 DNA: TGTGCCAGCAGCCAAGATGTCGGCAGGGGGAATAATTCACCCCTCCACTTT; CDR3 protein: CASSQDVGRGNNSPLHF
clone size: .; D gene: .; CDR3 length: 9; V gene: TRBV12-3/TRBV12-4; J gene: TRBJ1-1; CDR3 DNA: TGTGCCACCAGGGCCGAAGCTTTCTTT; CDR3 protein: CATRAEAFF
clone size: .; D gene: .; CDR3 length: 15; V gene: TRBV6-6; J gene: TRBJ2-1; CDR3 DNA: TGTGCCAGCAAAATCGGGGGAACTGCCTACAATGAGCAGTTCTTC; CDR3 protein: CASKIGGTAYNEQFF
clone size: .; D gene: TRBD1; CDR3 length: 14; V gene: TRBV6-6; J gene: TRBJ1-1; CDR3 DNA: TGTGCCAGCGTATTGGGACAGGGGGCAGGTAGGGCTTTCTTT; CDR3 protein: CASVLGQGAGRAFF
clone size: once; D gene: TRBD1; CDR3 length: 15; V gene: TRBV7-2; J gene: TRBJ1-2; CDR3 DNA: TGTGCCAGCAGCTCCTTCGACAGGGGTCCGTATGGCTACACCTTC; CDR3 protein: CASSSFDRGPYGYTF
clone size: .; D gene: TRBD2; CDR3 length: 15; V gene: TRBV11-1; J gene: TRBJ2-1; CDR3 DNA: TGTGCCAGCAGCCCGAGCGGGAGGGCTGAGAATGAGCAGTTCTTC; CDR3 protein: CASSPSGRAENEQFF
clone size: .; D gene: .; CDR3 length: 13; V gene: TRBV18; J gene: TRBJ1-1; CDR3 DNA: TGTGCCAGCTCACCACCGAGCCGGGGTGAAGCTTTCTTT; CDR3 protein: CASSPPSRGEAFF
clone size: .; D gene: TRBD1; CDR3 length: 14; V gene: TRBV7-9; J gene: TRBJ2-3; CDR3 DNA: TGTGCCAGCAGCCCCGACAGGGGATCTGATACGCAGTATTTT; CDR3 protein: CASSPDRGSDTQYF
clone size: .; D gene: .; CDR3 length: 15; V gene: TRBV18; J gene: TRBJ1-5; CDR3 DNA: TGTGCCAGCTCCCGGGAAAGCCTTAGCAATCAGCCCCAGCATTTT; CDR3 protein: CASSRESLSNQPQHF
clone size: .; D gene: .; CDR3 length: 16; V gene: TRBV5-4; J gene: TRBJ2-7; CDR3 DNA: TGTGCCAGCAGCCCAGGTGGTGGAGGGGCAGTCTACGAGCAGTACTTC; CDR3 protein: CASSPGGGGAVYEQYF
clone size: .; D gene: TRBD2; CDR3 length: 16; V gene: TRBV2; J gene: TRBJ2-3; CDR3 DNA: TGTGCCAGCTTCCGAGGCGGGAGGCTAAGCACAGATACGCAGTATTTT; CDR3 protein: CASFRGGRLSTDTQYF
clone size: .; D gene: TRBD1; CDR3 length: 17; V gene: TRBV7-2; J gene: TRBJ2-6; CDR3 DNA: TGTGCCAGCAGCCCACAGGGGTCTAGCTCTGGGGCCAACGTCCTGACTTTC; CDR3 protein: CASSPQGSSSGANVLTF
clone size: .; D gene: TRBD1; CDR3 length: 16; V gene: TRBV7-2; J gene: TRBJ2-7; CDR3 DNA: TGTGCCAGCAGCTTGCAACCGGGACAGGGGCTTTACGAGCAGTACTTC; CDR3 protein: CASSLQPGQGLYEQYF